This T cell receptor (beta chain) is drawn from a study of blood T cells in healthy people across ages. Around 10 milliliters was the volume of peripheral blood drawn from each donor. Germline assignment: CDR1 SGHVS and CDR2 FQNEAQ. This CDR3 has 12 amino acids. Trimming left V 2 bases short and J 8 bases short, with 9 bases between. This clonotype was counted at least ten times. No antigen is known for it. Together with a sample-barcoded 5' primer, a J-beta primer mix was included in a second PCR lasting about 6 to 11 cycles. TCRdb reprocessed the 5' RACE reads with MiXCR, giving one entry per CDR3 protein. The sample includes some 750,000 distinct CDR3 sequences, 20% to 25% of them seen just once. Regarding the study as a whole: It was not possible, with unsorted PBMCs, to conclusively compare naive and antigen-experienced cells.

The sequenced sample consisted of blood. The chain is built from TRBV7-8 and TRBJ1-2; unclear D gene. This clonotype originated in a man aged 65 to 85 in good health. This CDR3 is CASSLSGWGYTF. The CDR3, as DNA: TGTGCCAGCAGCTTATCTGGGTGGGGCTACACCTTC. Full variable domain (missing parts from reference TRBV7-8 and TRBJ1-2): GAGVSQSPRYKVAKRGQDVALRCDPISGHVSLFWYQQALGQGPEFLTYFQNEAQLDKSGLPSDRFFAERPEGSVSTLKIQRTQQEDSAVYLCASSLSGWGYTFGSGTRLTVV.